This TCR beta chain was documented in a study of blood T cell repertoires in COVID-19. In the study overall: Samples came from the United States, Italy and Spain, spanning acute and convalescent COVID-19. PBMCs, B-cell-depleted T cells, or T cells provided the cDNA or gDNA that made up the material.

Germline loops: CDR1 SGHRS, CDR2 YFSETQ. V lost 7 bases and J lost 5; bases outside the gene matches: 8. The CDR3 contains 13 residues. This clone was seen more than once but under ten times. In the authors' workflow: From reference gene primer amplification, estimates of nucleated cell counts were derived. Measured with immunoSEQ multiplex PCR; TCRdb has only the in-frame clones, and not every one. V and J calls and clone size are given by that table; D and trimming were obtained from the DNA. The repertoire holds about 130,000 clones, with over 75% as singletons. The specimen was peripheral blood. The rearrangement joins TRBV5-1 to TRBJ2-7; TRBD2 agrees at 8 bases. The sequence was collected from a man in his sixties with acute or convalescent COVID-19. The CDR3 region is CASGSGRGNEQYF. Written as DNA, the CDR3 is TGCGCCAGCGGGAGCGGGAGAGGTAACGAGCAGTACTTC. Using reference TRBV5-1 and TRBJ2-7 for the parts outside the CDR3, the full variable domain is KAGVTQTPRYLIKTRGQQVTLSCSPISGHRSVSWYQQTPGQGLQFLFEYFSETQRNKGNFPGRFSGRQFSNSRSEMNVSTLELGDSALYLCASGSGRGNEQYFGPGTRLTVT.